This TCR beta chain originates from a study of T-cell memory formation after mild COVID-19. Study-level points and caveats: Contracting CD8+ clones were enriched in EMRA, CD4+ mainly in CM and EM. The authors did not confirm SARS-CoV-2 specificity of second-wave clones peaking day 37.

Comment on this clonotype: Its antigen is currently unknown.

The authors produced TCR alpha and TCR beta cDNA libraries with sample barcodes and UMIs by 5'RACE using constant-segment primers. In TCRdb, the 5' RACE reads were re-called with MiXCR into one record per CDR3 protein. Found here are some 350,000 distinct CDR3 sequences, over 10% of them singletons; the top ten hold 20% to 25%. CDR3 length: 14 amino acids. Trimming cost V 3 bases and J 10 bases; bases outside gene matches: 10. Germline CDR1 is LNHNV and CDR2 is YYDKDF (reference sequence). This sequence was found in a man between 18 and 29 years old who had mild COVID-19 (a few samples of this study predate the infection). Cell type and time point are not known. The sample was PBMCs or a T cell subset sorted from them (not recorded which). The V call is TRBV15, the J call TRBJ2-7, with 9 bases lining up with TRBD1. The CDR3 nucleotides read TGTGCCACCAGCAGGGGCCCCGGGACAGGGAAACAGTACGTC. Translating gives CATSRGPGTGKQYV.